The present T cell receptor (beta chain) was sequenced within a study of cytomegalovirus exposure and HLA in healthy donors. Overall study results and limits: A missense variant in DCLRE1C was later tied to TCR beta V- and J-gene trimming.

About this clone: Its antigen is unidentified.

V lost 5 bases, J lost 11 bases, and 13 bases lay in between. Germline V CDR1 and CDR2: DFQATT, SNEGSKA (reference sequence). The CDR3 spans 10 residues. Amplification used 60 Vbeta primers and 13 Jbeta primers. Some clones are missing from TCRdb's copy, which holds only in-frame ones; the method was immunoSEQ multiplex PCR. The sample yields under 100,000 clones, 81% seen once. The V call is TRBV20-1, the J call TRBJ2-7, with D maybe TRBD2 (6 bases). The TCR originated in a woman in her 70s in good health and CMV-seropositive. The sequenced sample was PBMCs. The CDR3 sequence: CSAFFGGEYF. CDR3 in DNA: TGCAGTGCTTTCTTCGGGGGAGAGTACTTC.